This TCR beta chain was sequenced for a study of T cell repertoires in aging, cancer and after chemotherapy. Whole-study context: Paired samples before and after chemotherapy came from glioblastoma patients receiving temozolomide-based therapy. Study-wide points: Age-matched healthy donors had significantly more diverse, less clonal blood TCR repertoires than untreated cancer patients. Across the chemotherapy interval, each cancer cohort showed higher median generation probability, suggesting thymic rebound. Loss of evenness, beyond lost richness, contributed to age-related TCR diversity decline in cancer patients.

In the case of this clonotype: Its antigen is unknown.

The V end was cut by 1 base, the J end by 5 bases, with 5 bases between. CDR3 length: 11 amino acids. In germline, CDR1 is DFQATT, CDR2 SNEGSKA (reference sequence). TCR beta rearrangements were amplified from peripheral blood genomic DNA. Multiplex touch-down PCR with TRB-A/B primers amplified rearranged V-D-J TRB sequences. A single record per CDR3 protein comes from TCRdb applying MiXCR to the multiplex PCR reads. The table has about 4,100 distinct CDR3 sequences, 20% to 30% seen once. Material for sequencing was blood. This receptor was obtained from a human donor with a solid tumor. V is TRBV20-1 and J is TRBJ2-5; D is uncertain. The CDR3 nucleotides are TGCAGTGCTAGAGGGAGCGAGACCCAGTACTTC. It translates to CSARGSETQYF.